A single sample gave rise to the 21 T cell receptor beta chains below, sequenced in a study of cytotoxic CD8 clonotypes in ibrutinib-treated CLL. Produced via immunoSEQ multiplex PCR; TCRdb's table is partial and in-frame only. The sample lists roughly 200,000 clones, about 72% occurring once. This specimen was PBMCs, taken after 24 months of ibrutinib treatment. The receptor source for this set is a human donor with chronic lymphocytic leukemia.

This chain uses TRBV29-1 with TRBJ1-1; 7 bases map to TRBD1. Germline trimming cut 4 bases from V and 1 base from J; bases unmatched to any gene: 6. CDR1 SQVTM and CDR2 ANQGSEA come from the germline V gene. There are 14 residues in the CDR3. CDR3 in DNA: TGCAGCGTTGGTAGACAGGGAAGGAACACTGAAGCTTTCTTT. Protein product: CSVGRQGRNTEAFF. Using reference TRBV29-1 and TRBJ1-1 for the parts outside the CDR3, the full variable domain is SAVISQKPSRDICQRGTSLTIQCQVDSQVTMMFWYRQQPGQSLTLIATANQGSEATYESGFVIDKFPISRPNLTFSTLTVSNMSPEDSSIYLCSVGRQGRNTEAFFGQGTRLTVV.

This clone was observed a few times. The chain links TRBV9 to TRBJ1-2; D perhaps matches TRBD1 (5 bases). Germline-derived CDR1 and CDR2 are SGDLS and YYNGEE. Between the trimmed V and J ends, which lost 1 base and 8 bases, there was a span of 21 bases. CDR3 length equals 16 residues. CDR3 amino acids: CASSVRGDSLSVGYTF. CDR3 nucleotide sequence: TGTGCCAGCAGCGTAAGGGGAGATAGTCTTTCGGTCGGCTACACCTTC. Full variable domain (missing parts from reference TRBV9 and TRBJ1-2): DSGVTQTPKHLITATGQRVTLRCSPRSGDLSVYWYQQSLDQGLQFLIQYYNGEERAKGNILERFSAQQFPDLHSELNLSSLELGDSALYFCASSVRGDSLSVGYTFGSGTRLTVV.

This chain links TRBV9 with TRBJ2-5; D is unclear. This CDR3 has 13 amino acids. CDR1 and CDR2 (germline): SGDLS, YYNGEE. V lost 0 bases to trimming and J lost 2 bases, with 5 bases between them. The CDR3 loop reads CASSVDRQETQYF. In DNA form, the CDR3 reads TGTGCCAGCAGCGTAGACAGACAAGAGACCCAGTACTTC.

This clone was seen a handful of times. This rearrangement joins TRBV9 to TRBJ1-5; D not certain. The CDR3 has 15 amino acids. CDR1 and CDR2 from the germline V gene are SGDLS and YYNGEE. Trimming removed 2 bases at V and 5 bases at J, with 14 bases between. The chain's CDR3 is CASSVGSSRDQPQHF. The CDR3 nucleotides read TGTGCCAGCAGCGTTGGGTCATCGAGGGATCAGCCCCAGCATTTT.

This chain links TRBV4-2 with TRBJ2-5; a possible D gene is TRBD2 (6 bases). The CDR3 has 19 amino acids. Per germline, CDR1 LGHNA and CDR2 YNFKEQ. Trimming took off 1 base at V and 6 bases at J, with 27 bases between the two ends. CDR3 in amino acids: CASSQVMGLGREPLKTQYF. For the CDR3, the DNA is TGTGCCAGCAGCCAAGTTATGGGGCTAGGGCGGGAACCCCTGAAGACCCAGTACTTC.

The rearrangement joins TRBV5-1 to TRBJ1-1, with D possibly being TRBD1 (5 bases). CDR3 length: 13 amino acids. V gave up 4 bases and J gave up 3 bases, with 10 bases separating them. Germline assignment: CDR1 SGHRS and CDR2 YFSETQ. CDR3 DNA sequence: TGCGCCAGCAGCCCGTGGGGGGACACTGAAGCTTTCTTT. This translates into CASSPWGDTEAFF. The full variable domain, completed using reference TRBV5-1 and TRBJ1-1, is KAGVTQTPRYLIKTRGQQVTLSCSPISGHRSVSWYQQTPGQGLQFLFEYFSETQRNKGNFPGRFSGRQFSNSRSEMNVSTLELGDSALYLCASSPWGDTEAFFGQGTRLTVV.

V usage is TRBV28 and J usage is TRBJ2-7, with D possibly matching TRBD1 (6 bases). Germline V lookup: CDR1 MDHEN, CDR2 SYDVKM. The CDR3 has 14 amino acids. Trimming removed 5 bases at V and 0 bases at J, with 11 bases between. The CDR3 coding sequence is TGTGCCAGCAGTCCCGGGACAAACTCCTACGAGCAGTACTTC. Protein sequence: CASSPGTNSYEQYF.

The chain employs TRBV10-3 and TRBJ2-7; D is tentatively TRBD1 or TRBD2 (5 bases each). This CDR3 has 13 residues. CDR1 and CDR2 from the germline V gene are ENHRY and SYGVKD. Trimming took off 7 bases at V and 7 bases at J, with 17 bases between the two ends. In DNA, the CDR3 is TGTGCCATCACCTCCCGAGGGGCGGGTGAGCAGTACTTC. The encoded protein is CAITSRGAGEQYF.

The rearrangement uses TRBV5-4 and TRBJ2-2; 8 nucleotides agree with TRBD2. Trimming removed 3 bases from V and 4 bases from J; junction bases left unmatched: 14. Germline V CDR1 and CDR2: SGHNT, YYREEE (reference sequence). CDR3 length: 18 amino acids. The CDR3 region is CASSYGLALSWGTGELFF. The DNA of the CDR3 is TGTGCCAGCAGCTATGGACTAGCTCTATCGTGGGGCACCGGGGAGCTGTTTTTT.

This chain joins TRBV7-2 and TRBJ2-1; D is ambiguous. Germline V gene sequence: CDR1 SGHTA, CDR2 FQGNSA. The CDR3 has 14 residues. Trimming took 1 base from V and 7 from J, leaving 11 bases between them. The CDR3 spells CASSLVRSPNEQFF. The CDR3 DNA reads TGTGCCAGCAGCTTAGTTCGGTCCCCGAATGAGCAGTTCTTC.

The chain joins TRBV25-1 to TRBJ2-1, with D possibly being TRBD1 or TRBD2 (6 bases each). This CDR3 has 15 residues. Trimming stripped 4 bases from V and 8 bases from J, with 18 bases between. Germline V gene sequence: CDR1 MGHDK, CDR2 SYGVNS. The CDR3 spells CASSGGPGEVDEQFF. Here the CDR3 DNA reads TGTGCCAGCAGTGGAGGTCCAGGGGAGGTCGATGAGCAGTTCTTC.

The rearrangement joins TRBV9 to TRBJ2-3; D is possibly TRBD2 (5 bases). Trimming removed 0 bases at V and 2 bases at J, with 10 bases between. The germline V gene encodes CDR1 SGDLS and CDR2 YYNGEE. This CDR3 has 15 amino acids. CDR3: CASSVVGLYTDTQYF. CDR3 nucleotides: TGTGCCAGCAGCGTAGTCGGACTGTACACAGATACGCAGTATTTT. Full variable domain (remainder filled in from reference TRBV9 and TRBJ2-3): DSGVTQTPKHLITATGQRVTLRCSPRSGDLSVYWYQQSLDQGLQFLIQYYNGEERAKGNILERFSAQQFPDLHSELNLSSLELGDSALYFCASSVVGLYTDTQYFGPGTRLTVL.

This clone was found a few times. The chain carries TRBV14 and TRBJ2-3; 12 positions agree with TRBD2. This CDR3 comprises 17 residues. V dropped 5 bases and J dropped 0; count of bases not matched to a gene: 6. Germline V lookup: CDR1 SGHDN, CDR2 FVKESK. This chain's CDR3 is CASSYGTSGPSTDTQYF. CDR3 DNA: TGTGCCAGCAGCTACGGGACTAGCGGGCCTAGCACAGATACGCAGTATTTT.

This clone was seen a handful of times. The chain recombines TRBV5-1 with TRBJ2-7, with 8 bases that match TRBD1. Germline values: CDR1 SGHRS, CDR2 YFSETQ. V trimming: 2 bases; J trimming: 5 bases; junction bases outside the gene matches: 3. The CDR3 covers 13 residues. The CDR3 spells CASSFPGGHEQYF. Written as DNA, the CDR3 is TGCGCCAGCAGCTTTCCAGGGGGCCACGAGCAGTACTTC. The variable domain in full, with the rest retrieved from reference TRBV5-1 and TRBJ2-7, is KAGVTQTPRYLIKTRGQQVTLSCSPISGHRSVSWYQQTPGQGLQFLFEYFSETQRNKGNFPGRFSGRQFSNSRSEMNVSTLELGDSALYLCASSFPGGHEQYFGPGTRLTVT.

This clone was detected once. The J gene is TRBJ2-5, the V gene TRBV5-6; 10 bases map to TRBD1. Germline CDR1 and CDR2: SGHDT and YYEEEE. V shed 0 bases, J shed 5 bases, and the junction held 13 bases outside the gene matches. This CDR3 has 18 amino acids. The CDR3 bases are TGTGCCAGCAGCTTGGTTCGCCGACAGGGGGCAAAGGCGGAGACCCAGTACTTC. This translates into CASSLVRRQGAKAETQYF.

V is TRBV30 and J is TRBJ2-7, with 16 bases aligning to TRBD2. The CDR3 spans 16 residues. Trimming removed 3 bases from V and 3 bases from J; junction bases left unmatched: 5. Germline V gene lookup returns CDR1 GTSNPN and CDR2 SVGIG (reference sequence). The CDR3 is CAWRGTSGRAFYEQYF. The CDR3 DNA reads TGTGCCTGGAGGGGGACTAGCGGGAGGGCCTTCTACGAGCAGTACTTC.

This sequence joins TRBV11-1 and TRBJ2-7, with D tentatively TRBD2 (5 bases). V lost 7 bases and J lost 2, with 18 bases in between. CDR1 is SGHAT and CDR2 is FQDESV in the germline V gene (reference sequence). The length of the CDR3 is 15 residues. The CDR3 here is CASTVDPGNAYEQYF. The DNA of the CDR3 is TGTGCCAGCACCGTGGACCCGGGGAATGCCTACGAGCAGTACTTC.

This chain joins TRBV5-1 and TRBJ2-5; D is uncertain. From germline, CDR1 is SGHRS and CDR2 YFSETQ. This CDR3 has 16 residues. The germline V and J ends were trimmed by 4 bases and 1 base, with 17 bases remaining between them. CDR3 coding DNA: TGCGCCAGCAGCAAGGGCGCTGTTTACTTCCAAGAGACCCAGTACTTC. Translated: CASSKGAVYFQETQYF.

The chain couples TRBV4-3 to TRBJ2-7; D gene ambiguous. Germline values: CDR1 LGHNA, CDR2 YSLEER. Trimming stripped 2 bases from V and 2 bases from J, with 10 bases between. The length of the CDR3 is 14 residues. CDR3 bases: TGCGCCAGCAGCCAAAGCAGGATTACCTACGAGCAGTACTTC. Its translation is CASSQSRITYEQYF.

On this clone: Mismatch with germline at one junction end may stem from a read error. The gene calls are TRBV10-3 and TRBJ1-2; the match to TRBD1 covers 7 bases. From germline, CDR1 is ENHRY and CDR2 SYGVKD. The CDR3 has 12 amino acids. DNA of the CDR3: TGTGCCATTACCGGGGACAGCTATCGCTACACCTTC. This gives the protein CAITGDSYRYTF.

The J gene is TRBJ1-4, the V gene TRBV30, with D possibly being TRBD1 (6 bases). The CDR3 runs to 14 residues. V gave up 1 base and J gave up 4 bases, with 10 bases separating them. Germline V gives CDR1 GTSNPN, CDR2 SVGIG (reference sequence). CDR3 amino acids: CAWSGGGGNEKLFF. The CDR3 DNA is TGTGCCTGGAGTGGGGGAGGGGGTAATGAAAAACTGTTTTTT.